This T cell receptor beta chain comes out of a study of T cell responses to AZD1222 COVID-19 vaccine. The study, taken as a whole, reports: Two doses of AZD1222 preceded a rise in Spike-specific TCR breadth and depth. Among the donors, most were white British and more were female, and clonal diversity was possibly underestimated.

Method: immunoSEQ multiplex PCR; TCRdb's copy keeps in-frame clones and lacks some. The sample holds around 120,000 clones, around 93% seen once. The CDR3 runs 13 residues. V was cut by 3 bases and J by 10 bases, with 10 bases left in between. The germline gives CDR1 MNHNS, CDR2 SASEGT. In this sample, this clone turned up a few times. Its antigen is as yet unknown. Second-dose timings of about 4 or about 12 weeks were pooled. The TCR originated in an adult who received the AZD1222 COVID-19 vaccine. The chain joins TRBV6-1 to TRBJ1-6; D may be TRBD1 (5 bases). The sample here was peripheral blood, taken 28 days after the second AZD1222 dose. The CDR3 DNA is TGTGCCAGCAGTGAGGGGCTATGGTCACCCCTCCACTTT. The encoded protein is CASSEGLWSPLHF.